The following is a T cell receptor beta chain sequence with its context. This sample is part of a study of CD8 T cells in Susac syndrome. Per germline, CDR1 KGHDR and CDR2 SFDVKD. This CDR3 contains 16 residues. The J segment lost 4 bases and the V segment lost 3 bases, leaving 10 bases of the junction unmatched. Random hexamers served to reverse transcribe roughly 0.45 to 1 ug RNA. Coverage of TCR beta CDR3 amplification by immunoSEQ multiplex PCR extended to 54 Vbeta and 13 Jbeta. TCRdb passed the immunoSEQ multiplex PCR reads through MiXCR, listing each CDR3 protein once. The data contain about 130,000 distinct CDR3 sequences, roughly 89% of them singletons.

The chain carries TRBV24-1 and TRBJ2-5, with TRBD1 identical over 7 bases. Material: CD8+ T cells from PBMCs. This receptor was taken from a human donor with multiple sclerosis. The CDR3 sequence is CATSDLQGFQVETQYF. CDR3 coding DNA: TGTGCCACCAGTGATCTACAGGGGTTCCAAGTAGAGACCCAGTACTTC.